This entry lists 10 T cell receptor beta chains sequenced from one sample in a study of shared clonotypes between healthy human individuals. Here immunoSEQ multiplex PCR was the method, and the copy in TCRdb shows in-frame clones only, minus some. The sample gives about 2.2 million clones, about 93% of which show up once; approximately 1.6% is in the top ten. CD45RO-negative cells were positively selected for CCR7, leaving out terminally differentiated effector memory CD45RA+ cells. Input material: naive CD8+ T cells from PBMCs. The receptors were sampled from a man between 18 and 35 years old in good health. Some clones in this sample may be carry-over from other donors' samples.

V gene TRBV11-3 combines with J gene TRBJ2-1; 8 bases fit TRBD1. Germline values: CDR1 SGHNT, CDR2 YENEEA. V lost 2 bases to trimming and J lost 5 bases; unmatched junction nucleotides: 8. There are 16 residues in the CDR3. The CDR3 region has the DNA TGTGCCAGCAGCTTAAGGGGCAGGGGGCCTAACAATGAGCAGTTCTTC. Amino acid sequence: CASSLRGRGPNNEQFF. Together with reference TRBV11-3 and TRBJ2-1, the CDR3 gives the full variable domain: EAGVVQSPRYKIIEKKQPVAFWCNPISGHNTLYWYLQNLGQGPELLIRYENEEAVDDSQLPKDRFSAERLKGVDSTLKIQPAELGDSAVYLCASSLRGRGPNNEQFFGPGTRLTVL.

The chain employs TRBV4-1 and TRBJ2-1, with D unclear. Trimming removed 1 base at V and 7 bases at J, with 8 bases between. The germline V gene encodes CDR1 MGHRA and CDR2 YSYEKL. The CDR3 is 13 residues long. CDR3: CASSQGPKNEQFF. CDR3 nucleotides: TGCGCCAGCAGCCAAGGTCCTAAGAATGAGCAGTTCTTC.

J is TRBJ2-5 and V is TRBV18; D is possibly TRBD2 (6 bases). Trimming stripped 0 bases from V and 3 bases from J, with 11 bases between. The CDR3 totals 15 residues. Per germline, CDR1 KGHSH and CDR2 LQKENI. CDR3 nucleotides: TGTGCCAGCTCACCACCGTCTAGCGTTGAAGAGACCCAGTACTTC. Translating it yields CASSPPSSVEETQYF.

The gene calls are TRBV7-9 and TRBJ2-1; D is undetermined. The germline V and J ends were trimmed by 4 bases and 0 bases, with 13 bases remaining between them. The germline CDR1 and CDR2 sequences are SEHNR and FQNEAQ (reference sequence). The CDR3 sequence is 16 residues long. CDR3 DNA sequence: TGTGCCAGCAGCTCCCTAGAGGCCTCCTCCTACAATGAGCAGTTCTTC. Protein product: CASSSLEASSYNEQFF.

The rearrangement uses TRBV7-2 and TRBJ2-2; the D gene is possibly TRBD2 (6 bases). The V gene lost 5 bases and the J gene lost 4 bases, with 8 bases spanning the gap. The germline CDR1 and CDR2 sequences are SGHTA and FQGNSA. The CDR3 has 13 amino acids. The DNA for the CDR3 is TGTGCCAGCAGCCCGGGAGTCACCGGGGAGCTGTTTTTT. Residues: CASSPGVTGELFF.

The chain employs TRBV5-1 and TRBJ2-5, with a tentative D call TRBD2 (7 bases). The CDR3 runs to 15 residues. Trimming took off 0 bases at V and 5 bases at J, with 14 bases between the two ends. Germline assignment: CDR1 SGHRS and CDR2 YFSETQ. CDR3: CASSLAGGPIETQYF. As DNA, the CDR3 is TGCGCCAGCAGCTTGGCCGGGGGGCCCATTGAGACCCAGTACTTC.

This clone is a singleton in its sample. V and J are TRBV4-3 and TRBJ2-1; D may be TRBD2 (6 bases). From germline, CDR1 is LGHNA and CDR2 YSLEER. V dropped 4 bases and J dropped 6 bases, with 13 bases sitting between them. The CDR3 consists of 14 residues. CDR3 DNA sequence: TGCGCCAGCAGCCCCACGGGAGTATTCAATGAGCAGTTCTTC. This gives the protein CASSPTGVFNEQFF.

This sequence joins TRBV7-9 and TRBJ2-1, with TRBD1 matching 9 bases. Trimming at V came to 7 bases and at J to 1 base, leaving 11 bases not matched to a gene. CDR1 and CDR2 (germline): SEHNR, FQNEAQ (reference sequence). The CDR3 runs 17 residues. This CDR3 is CASTTGGGDESYNEQFF. The CDR3 nucleotides are TGTGCCAGCACTACAGGGGGCGGCGACGAGTCCTACAATGAGCAGTTCTTC.

The V call is TRBV28, the J call TRBJ1-4; 7 nucleotides align to TRBD1. The CDR3 consists of 15 residues. Per germline, CDR1 MDHEN and CDR2 SYDVKM. After removal of 6 bases from V and 11 bases from J, the junction contained 15 bases not matched to a gene. The CDR3, as DNA: TGTGCCAGCAGCCCGATACAGGGGCACATAAGGAAACTGTTTTTT. Protein: CASSPIQGHIRKLFF.

The chain couples TRBV7-3 to TRBJ1-3; the D is unclear. V was pared by 3 bases and J by 8 bases, with 5 bases between. Per the germline V gene, CDR1 is SGHTA and CDR2 is FQGTGA. The CDR3 spans 11 residues. DNA for the CDR3: TGTGCCAGCAGCTTGGAGGACACCATATATTTT. This sequence encodes CASSLEDTIYF.